The clone carrying this TCR beta chain was seen ten or more times. Its antigen is as yet unknown. The sample belongs to a study of early T cells in non-severe SARS-CoV-2 infection. At the level of the study: Chains were unpaired, as sequencing was done on bulk RNA from unsorted whole blood. Study-level findings and limits: Matching against VDJdb likely underestimated virus-specific expansions, favoring anti-spike CD8.

The CDR3 contains 15 residues. Trimming removed 1 base at V and 7 bases at J, with 11 bases between. Germline CDR1 and CDR2: MDHEN and SYDVKM. Unique molecular identifiers were attached to individual cDNA molecules. Via MiXCR, TCRdb re-called the 5' RACE reads, giving one row per CDR3 protein. Here the sample spans 20,000 to 30,000 distinct CDR3 sequences, less than 7% being singletons. The gene calls are TRBV28 and TRBJ1-6; tentatively, D is TRBD1 (6 bases). This clonotype was obtained from an adult who was a healthcare worker with PCR-confirmed SARS-CoV-2 infection or an uninfected control (not recorded which). The source material was whole blood. The CDR3 bases are TGTGCCAGCAGTTTATTCAGGGACACGAATTCACCCCTCCACTTT. The encoded protein is CASSLFRDTNSPLHF.